Listed here is a single T cell receptor (beta chain). Antigen unknown. This sample is part of a study of early T cells in non-severe SARS-CoV-2 infection. Study context: With bulk RNA from unsorted whole blood as input, sequencing yielded unpaired chains. Study-wide points: Anti-spike CD8 specificities were favored by VDJdb matching, whose results missed private and CD4 specificities.

Germline V gene data show CDR1 as LNHDA and CDR2 as SQIVND (reference sequence). V was trimmed by 6 bases and J by 2 bases, leaving 16 bases between them. The CDR3 consists of 16 residues. Individual cDNA molecules each received unique molecular identifiers attached to them. Each CDR3 protein is one row after TCRdb ran MiXCR on the 5' RACE reads. The sample contains tens of thousands of distinct CDR3 sequences, around 13% of which appear only once. V and J are TRBV19 and TRBJ2-2; the D gene could be TRBD1 or TRBD2 (5 bases each). Sequences were obtained from whole blood. This sequence originates from an adult who was a healthcare worker with PCR-confirmed SARS-CoV-2 infection or an uninfected control (not recorded which). DNA for the CDR3: TGTGCCAGTAGCTGGGGCATGCGGGCAAACACCGGGGAGCTGTTTTTT. Residues: CASSWGMRANTGELFF.